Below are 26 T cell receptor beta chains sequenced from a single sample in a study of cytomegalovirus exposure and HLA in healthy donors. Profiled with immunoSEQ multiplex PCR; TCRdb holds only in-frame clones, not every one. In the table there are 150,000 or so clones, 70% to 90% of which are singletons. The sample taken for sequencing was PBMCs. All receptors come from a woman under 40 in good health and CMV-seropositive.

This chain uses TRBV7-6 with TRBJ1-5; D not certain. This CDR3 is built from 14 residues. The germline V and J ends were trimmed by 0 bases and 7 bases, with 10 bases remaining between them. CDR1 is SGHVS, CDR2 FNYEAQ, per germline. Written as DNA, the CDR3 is TGTGCCAGCAGCTTAGCAGGCGAGGAACAGCCCCAGCATTTT. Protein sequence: CASSLAGEEQPQHF.

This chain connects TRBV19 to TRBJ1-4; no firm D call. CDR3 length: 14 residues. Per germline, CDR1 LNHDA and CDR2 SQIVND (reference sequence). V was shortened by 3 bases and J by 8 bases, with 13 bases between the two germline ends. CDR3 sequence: CASSMALGSEKLFF. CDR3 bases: TGTGCCAGTAGTATGGCACTTGGTAGCGAAAAACTGTTTTTT.

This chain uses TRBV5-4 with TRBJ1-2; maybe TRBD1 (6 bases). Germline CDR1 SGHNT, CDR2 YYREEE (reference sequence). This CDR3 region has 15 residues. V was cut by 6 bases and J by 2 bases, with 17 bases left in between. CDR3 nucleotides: TGTGCCAGCACCATAGGACAGAGAGTGAACTATGGCTACACCTTC. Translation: CASTIGQRVNYGYTF. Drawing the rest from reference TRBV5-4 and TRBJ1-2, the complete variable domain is ETGVTQSPTHLIKTRGQQVTLRCSSQSGHNTVSWYQQALGQGPQFIFQYYREEENGRGNFPPRFSGLQFPNYSSELNVNALELDDSALYLCASTIGQRVNYGYTFGSGTRLTVV.

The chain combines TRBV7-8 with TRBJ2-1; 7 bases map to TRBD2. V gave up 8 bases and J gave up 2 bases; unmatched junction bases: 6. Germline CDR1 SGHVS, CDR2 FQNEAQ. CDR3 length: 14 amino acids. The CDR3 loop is CASRERGPYNEQFF. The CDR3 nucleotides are TGTGCCAGCCGAGAGCGGGGCCCCTACAATGAGCAGTTCTTC.

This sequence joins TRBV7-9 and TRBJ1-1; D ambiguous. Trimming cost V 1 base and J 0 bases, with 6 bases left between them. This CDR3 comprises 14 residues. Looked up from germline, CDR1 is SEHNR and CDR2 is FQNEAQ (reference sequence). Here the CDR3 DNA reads TGTGCCAGCAGCTTAGATCTCCTGAACACTGAAGCTTTCTTT. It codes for CASSLDLLNTEAFF.

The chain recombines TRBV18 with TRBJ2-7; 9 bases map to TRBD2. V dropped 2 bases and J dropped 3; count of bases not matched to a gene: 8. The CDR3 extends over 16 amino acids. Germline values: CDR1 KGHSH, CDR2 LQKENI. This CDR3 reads CASSPAGGASLYEQYF. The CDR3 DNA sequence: TGTGCCAGCTCACCAGCGGGAGGGGCCTCGCTCTACGAGCAGTACTTC.

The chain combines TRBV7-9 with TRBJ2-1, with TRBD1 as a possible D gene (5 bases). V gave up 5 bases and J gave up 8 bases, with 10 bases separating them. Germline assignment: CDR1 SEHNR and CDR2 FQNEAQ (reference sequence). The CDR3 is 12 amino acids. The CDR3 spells CASSNQGDEQFF. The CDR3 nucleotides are TGTGCCAGCAGCAACCAGGGCGATGAGCAGTTCTTC.

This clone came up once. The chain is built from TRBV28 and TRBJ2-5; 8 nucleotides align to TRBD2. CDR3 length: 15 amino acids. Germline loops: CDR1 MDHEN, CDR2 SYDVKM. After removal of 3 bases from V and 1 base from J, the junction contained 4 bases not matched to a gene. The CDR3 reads CASSLLTSAQETQYF. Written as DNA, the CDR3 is TGTGCCAGCAGTTTGCTGACTAGCGCCCAAGAGACCCAGTACTTC.

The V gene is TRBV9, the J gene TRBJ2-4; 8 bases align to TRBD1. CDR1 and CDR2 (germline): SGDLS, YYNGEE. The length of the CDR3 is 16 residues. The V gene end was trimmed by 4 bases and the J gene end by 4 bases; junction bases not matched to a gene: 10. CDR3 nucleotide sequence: TGTGCCAGCAGCCCCGACAGGGGAGGAGGGAAAAACATTCAGTACTTC. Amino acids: CASSPDRGGGKNIQYF.

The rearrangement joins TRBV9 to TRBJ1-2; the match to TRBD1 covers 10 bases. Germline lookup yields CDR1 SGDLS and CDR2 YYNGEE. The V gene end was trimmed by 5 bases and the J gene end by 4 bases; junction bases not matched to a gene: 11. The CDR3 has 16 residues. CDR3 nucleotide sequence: TGTGCCAGCAGTGACAGGGGGCTAGGGGGTGGCTATGGCTACACCTTC. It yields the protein CASSDRGLGGGYGYTF.

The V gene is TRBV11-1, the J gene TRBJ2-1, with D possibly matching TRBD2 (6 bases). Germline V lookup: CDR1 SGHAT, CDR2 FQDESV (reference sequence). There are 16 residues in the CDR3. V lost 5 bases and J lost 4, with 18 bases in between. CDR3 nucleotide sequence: TGTGCCAGCAGCCCTAAAGGGGCGGGGCGATACAATGAGCAGTTCTTC. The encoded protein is CASSPKGAGRYNEQFF.

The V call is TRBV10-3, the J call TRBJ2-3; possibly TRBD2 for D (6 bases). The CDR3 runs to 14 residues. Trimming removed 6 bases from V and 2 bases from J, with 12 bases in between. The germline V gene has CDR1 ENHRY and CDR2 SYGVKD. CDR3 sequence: CAIRGLEHTDTQYF. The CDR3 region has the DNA TGTGCCATCAGGGGACTGGAGCACACAGATACGCAGTATTTT.

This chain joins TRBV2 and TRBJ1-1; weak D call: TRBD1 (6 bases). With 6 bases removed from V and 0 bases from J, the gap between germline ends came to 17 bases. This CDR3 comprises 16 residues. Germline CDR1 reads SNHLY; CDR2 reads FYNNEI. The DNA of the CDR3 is TGTGCCAGCAGGGGGACGGCAGGGGCGCTGAACACTGAAGCTTTCTTT. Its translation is CASRGTAGALNTEAFF.

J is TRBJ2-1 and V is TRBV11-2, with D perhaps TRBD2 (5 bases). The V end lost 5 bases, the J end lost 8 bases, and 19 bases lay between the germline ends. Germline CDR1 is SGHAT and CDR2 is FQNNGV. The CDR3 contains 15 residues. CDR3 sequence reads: CASSAGIGPAYEQFF. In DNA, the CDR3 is TGTGCCAGCAGCGCGGGTATCGGCCCGGCCTATGAGCAGTTCTTC.

The chain's CDR3 is CSVEDGRLYNEQFF. The CDR3 DNA reads TGCAGCGTTGAAGATGGTAGACTCTACAATGAGCAGTTCTTC. The chain employs TRBV29-1 and TRBJ2-1; D is ambiguous. V was trimmed by 0 bases and J by 3 bases, leaving 9 bases between them. Germline V CDR1 and CDR2: SQVTM, ANQGSEA. The CDR3 sequence is 14 residues long.

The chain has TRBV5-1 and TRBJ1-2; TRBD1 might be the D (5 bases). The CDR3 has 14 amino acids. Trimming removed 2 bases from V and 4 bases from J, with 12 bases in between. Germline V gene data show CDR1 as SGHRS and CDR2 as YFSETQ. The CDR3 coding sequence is TGCGCCAGCAGCTTCGGAGGGGTTCGCTATGGCTACACCTTC. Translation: CASSFGGVRYGYTF.

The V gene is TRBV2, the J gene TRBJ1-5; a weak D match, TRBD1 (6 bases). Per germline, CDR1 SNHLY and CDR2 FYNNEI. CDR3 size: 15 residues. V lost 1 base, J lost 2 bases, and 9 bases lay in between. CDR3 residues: CASSEEGVRNQPQHF. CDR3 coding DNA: TGTGCCAGCAGTGAAGAGGGGGTTCGCAATCAGCCCCAGCATTTT.

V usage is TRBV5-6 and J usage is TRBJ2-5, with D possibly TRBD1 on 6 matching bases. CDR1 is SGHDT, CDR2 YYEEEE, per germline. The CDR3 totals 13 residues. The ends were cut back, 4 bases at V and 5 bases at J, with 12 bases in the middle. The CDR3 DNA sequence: TGTGCCAGCAGCGTAGGGGGTTTCGAGACCCAGTACTTC. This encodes CASSVGGFETQYF.

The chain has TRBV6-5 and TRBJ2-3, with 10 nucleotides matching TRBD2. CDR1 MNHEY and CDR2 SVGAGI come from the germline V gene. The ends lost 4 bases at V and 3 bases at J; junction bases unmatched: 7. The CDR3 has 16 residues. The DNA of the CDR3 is TGTGCCAGCAGTTTATGGGGACTAGCGACTACAGATACGCAGTATTTT. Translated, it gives CASSLWGLATTDTQYF.

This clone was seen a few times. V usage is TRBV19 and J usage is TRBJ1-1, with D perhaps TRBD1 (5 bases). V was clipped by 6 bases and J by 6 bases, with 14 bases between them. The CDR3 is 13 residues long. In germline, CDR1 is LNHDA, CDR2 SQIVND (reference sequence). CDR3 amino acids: CASRMNIGAEAFF. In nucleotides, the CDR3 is TGTGCCAGTAGAATGAACATAGGGGCTGAAGCTTTCTTT.

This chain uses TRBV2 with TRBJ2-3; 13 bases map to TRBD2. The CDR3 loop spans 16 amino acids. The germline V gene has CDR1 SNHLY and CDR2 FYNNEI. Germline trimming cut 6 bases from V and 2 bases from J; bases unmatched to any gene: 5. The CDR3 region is CASRKTSGGSTDTQYF. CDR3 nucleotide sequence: TGTGCCAGCAGGAAGACTAGCGGGGGGTCCACAGATACGCAGTATTTT.

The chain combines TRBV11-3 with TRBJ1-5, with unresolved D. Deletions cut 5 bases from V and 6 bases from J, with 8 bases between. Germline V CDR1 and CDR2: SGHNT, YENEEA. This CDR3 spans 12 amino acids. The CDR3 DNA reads TGTGCCAGCAGCACCGGGAGTCAGCCCCAGCATTTT. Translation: CASSTGSQPQHF.

This CDR3 is CASRDLTQYEQYF. The CDR3 DNA reads as TGTGCCAGCAGGGACTTGACACAGTACGAGCAGTACTTC. J is TRBJ2-7 and V is TRBV19, with D possibly TRBD2 on 6 matching bases. This CDR3 contains 13 residues. Trimming removed 9 bases from V and 4 bases from J, with 16 bases in between. The germline gives CDR1 LNHDA, CDR2 SQIVND (reference sequence).

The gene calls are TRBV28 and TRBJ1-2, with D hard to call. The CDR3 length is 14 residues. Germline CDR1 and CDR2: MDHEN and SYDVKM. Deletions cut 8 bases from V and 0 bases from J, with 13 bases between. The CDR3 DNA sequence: TGTGCCAGCCTGCCGGTCCCTCCTAACTATGGCTACACCTTC. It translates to CASLPVPPNYGYTF.

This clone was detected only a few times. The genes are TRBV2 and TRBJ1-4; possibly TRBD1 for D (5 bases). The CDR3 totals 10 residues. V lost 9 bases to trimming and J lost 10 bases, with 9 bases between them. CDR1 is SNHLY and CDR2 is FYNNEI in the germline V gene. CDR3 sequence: CASTGAKLFF. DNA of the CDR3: TGTGCCAGTACAGGAGCAAAACTGTTTTTT.

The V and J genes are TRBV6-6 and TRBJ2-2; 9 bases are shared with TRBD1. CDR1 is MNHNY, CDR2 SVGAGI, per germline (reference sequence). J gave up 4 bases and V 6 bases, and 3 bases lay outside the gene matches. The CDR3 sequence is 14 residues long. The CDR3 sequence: CASSRDRATGELFF. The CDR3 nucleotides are TGTGCCAGCAGCCGGGACAGGGCCACCGGGGAGCTGTTTTTT.